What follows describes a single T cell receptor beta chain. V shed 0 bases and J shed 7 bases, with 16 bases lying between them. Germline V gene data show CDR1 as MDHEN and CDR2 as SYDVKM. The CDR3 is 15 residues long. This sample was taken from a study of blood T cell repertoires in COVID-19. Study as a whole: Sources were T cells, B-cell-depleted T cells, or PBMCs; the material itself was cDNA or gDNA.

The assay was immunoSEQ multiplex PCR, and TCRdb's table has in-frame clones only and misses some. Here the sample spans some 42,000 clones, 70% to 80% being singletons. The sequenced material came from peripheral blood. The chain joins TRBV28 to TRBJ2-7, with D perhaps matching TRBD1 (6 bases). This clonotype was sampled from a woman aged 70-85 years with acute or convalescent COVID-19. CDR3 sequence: CASSLWQDSHPEQYF. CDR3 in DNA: TGTGCCAGCAGTTTATGGCAGGACAGCCATCCTGAGCAGTACTTC. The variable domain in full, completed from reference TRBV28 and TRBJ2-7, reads DVKVTQSSRYLVKRTGEKVFLECVQDMDHENMFWYRQDPGLGLRLIYFSYDVKMKEKGDIPEGYSVSREKKERFSLILESASTNQTSMYLCASSLWQDSHPEQYFGPGTRLTVT.